This T cell receptor beta chain was found in a study of regulatory T cells in long-lasting Graves disease listed by TCRdb under 2021. About the study as a whole: To count as having persistent Graves' disease, a patient had to have received antithyroid drug treatment for over 5 years with TSH receptor autoantibodies remaining persistently positive. A total of around 35 samples underwent TCR sequencing, from some 13 patients with persistent Graves' disease and 20 or so patients with newly diagnosed Graves' disease. Persistent Graves' disease patients were compared with newly diagnosed Graves' disease patients by peripheral blood TCR sequencing and RNA sequencing. In the clinical cohort, patients with persistent Graves' disease had used antithyroid drugs for an average of approximately eleven years. The study was registered as a clinical trial and conducted in China. The study at large found these results: The authors acknowledged the small sample size as a limitation that may reduce accuracy. Persistent disease showed preferential use of TRBV28, TRBJ1-2 and TRBJ2-5, whereas newly diagnosed disease favored TRBV20-1 and TRBJ2-1. Sequencing and analysis were limited to the TCR beta chain. More public clonotypes were shared among persistent patients (around 2,600) than among newly diagnosed patients (966). The study examined only peripheral blood because the primary lesion, thyroid tissue, could not be accessed. Persistent Graves' disease patients showed lower TCR Shannon entropy and fewer highly expanded clones than newly diagnosed patients, suggesting clonal expansion.

CDR1 and CDR2 are read off the germline V gene as SGHTA and FQGNSA. V was cut back by 2 bases and J by 5 bases, leaving a gap of 13 bases between them. The CDR3 numbers 15 residues from cysteine through phenylalanine. Only the CDR3 portion is preserved as DNA: 45 bases, with reading frame beginning at the first base. This sample's time point label indicates: persistent/refractory GD, antithyroid drugs over 5 years with positive TRAb. RNA was extracted from PBMCs in TRIzol for both TCR sequencing and RNA sequencing. Graves' disease was diagnosed according to American Thyroid Association guidelines. Patients were recruited from an endocrinology department in Xi'an, China. Each patient gave about 9.1 milliliters of peripheral blood, collected in an EDTA anticoagulant tube. PBMCs were isolated by Ficoll Paque Plus density gradient separation without further T cell sorting. An Agilent 2100 Bioanalyzer and agarose gel were used to check RNA quality, while a NanoDrop 2000 measured RNA concentration.

Preparation of the library involved multiplex PCR. The instrument given in TCRdb is Illumina HiSeq 4000. iRepertoire HTBI primers and Arm-PCR amplification of CDR3 regions were used to construct TCR beta libraries. Gel purification was performed on PCR products prior to sequencing. On the authors' methods: Across samples, around 58 TRBV and 15 or so TRBJ segments were identified and used for gene usage analysis of CDR3 amino acid clonotypes. COPE and FqMerger were used to merge filtered high-quality paired reads into contigs. BLAST was used to align contigs to the IMGT TRBV, TRBD and TRBJ reference genes, and CDR3 was defined following IMGT. Any clonotype with a frequency above 0.1% was counted as a highly expanded clone. Shannon entropy served as the measure of repertoire diversity, while the Gini coefficient captured V-J evenness. Clonotypes shared by more than one individual were considered public. TCRdb applied fastp at Q25 and MiXCR to the public reads, then kept only in-frame beta chains. Rows with a matching CDR3 protein are joined into one entry that keeps the most common DNA and genes. The V and J calls reflect TCRdb's pipeline rather than the authors' work. The sample contains about 460,000 distinct CDR3 sequences, approximately 23% of them found a single time. The ten largest make up approximately 14% of the sample.

This clonotype was recorded many times. There is no known antigen for this receptor. Per-nucleotide qualities are absent, and no much larger clonotype sits a single base away. This chain is built from TRBV7-2 and TRBJ1-5; the D gene is perhaps TRBD1, on 6 matching bases. This receptor was identified in a female donor with Graves disease. This sample comprised peripheral blood mononuclear cells (PBMCs), obtained when the disease was refractory, from a patient treated with antithyroid drugs. The CDR3 sequence is CASSLTGGDDQPQHF. The nucleotide sequence reads TGTGCCAGCAGCTTAACTGGGGGCGACGATCAGCCCCAGCATTTT.